At least ten counts were recorded for the clone carrying this TCR beta chain. Its antigen is unknown. Germline CDR1 and CDR2: SGHTA and FQGTGA. This CDR3 region has 13 residues. V was clipped by 6 bases and J by 5 bases, with 11 bases between them. Amplification of TCR beta CDR3 regions was performed using RNA transcripts as template. First-round RT-PCR targeting the TCR CDR3 was performed with the HTBI primer set. TCRdb ran MiXCR on the multiplex PCR reads and lists one entry per CDR3 protein. The table lists under 40,000 distinct CDR3 sequences, approximately 50% of them singletons. The sample is drawn from a study of T cells in Graves' hyperthyroidism and ophthalmopathy. Exclusion criteria comprised uncontrolled infection, other autoimmune disease, pregnancy or lactation. Study conclusions and caveats: Blood also carried most thyroid clonotypes expanded above 0.001.

The chain recombines TRBV7-3 with TRBJ2-4; D possibly matches TRBD1 or TRBD2 (5 bases each). The origin of this receptor is a woman in her thirties or forties with Graves' ophthalmopathy. Sequenced material: blood. CDR3 protein: CASSPGPQNIQYF. CDR3 nucleotide sequence: TGTGCCAGCAGTCCGGGGCCCCAAAACATTCAGTACTTC.